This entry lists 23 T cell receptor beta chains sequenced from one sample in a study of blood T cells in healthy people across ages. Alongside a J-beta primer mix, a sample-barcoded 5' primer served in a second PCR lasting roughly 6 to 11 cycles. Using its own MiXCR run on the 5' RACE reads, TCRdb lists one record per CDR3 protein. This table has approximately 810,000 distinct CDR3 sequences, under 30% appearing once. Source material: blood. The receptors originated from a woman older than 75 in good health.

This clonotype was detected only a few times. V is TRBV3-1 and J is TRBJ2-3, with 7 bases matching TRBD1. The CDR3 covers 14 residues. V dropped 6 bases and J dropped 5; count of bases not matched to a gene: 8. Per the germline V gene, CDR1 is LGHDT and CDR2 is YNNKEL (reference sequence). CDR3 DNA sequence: TGTGCCAGCAGACCGACAGGGCAGGGAGATACGCAGTATTTT. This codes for CASRPTGQGDTQYF.

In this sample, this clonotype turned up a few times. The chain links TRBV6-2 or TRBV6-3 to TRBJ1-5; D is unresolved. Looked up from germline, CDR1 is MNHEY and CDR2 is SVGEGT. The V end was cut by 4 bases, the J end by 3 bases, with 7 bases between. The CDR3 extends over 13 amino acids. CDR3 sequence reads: CASSSPPNQPQHF. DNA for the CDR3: TGTGCCAGCAGTTCCCCCCCCAATCAGCCCCAGCATTTT.

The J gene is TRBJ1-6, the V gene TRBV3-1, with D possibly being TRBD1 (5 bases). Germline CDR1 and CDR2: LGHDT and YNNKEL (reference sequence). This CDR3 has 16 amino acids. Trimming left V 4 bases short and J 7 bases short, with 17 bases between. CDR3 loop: CASSPLGGARNSPLHF. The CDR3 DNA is TGTGCCAGCAGCCCACTAGGAGGGGCGAGGAATTCACCCCTCCACTTT. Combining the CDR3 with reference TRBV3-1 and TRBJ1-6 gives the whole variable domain DTAVSQTPKYLVTQMGNDKSIKCEQNLGHDTMYWYKQDSKKFLKIMFSYNNKELIINETVPNRFSPKSPDKAHLNLHINSLELGDSAVYFCASSPLGGARNSPLHFGNGTRLTVT.

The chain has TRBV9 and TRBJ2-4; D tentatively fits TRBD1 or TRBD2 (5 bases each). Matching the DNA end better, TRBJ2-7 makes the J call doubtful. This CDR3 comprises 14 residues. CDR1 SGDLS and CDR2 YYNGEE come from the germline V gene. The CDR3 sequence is CASSVDRGAYEQYF. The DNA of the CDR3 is TGTGCCAGCAGCGTAGATCGAGGGGCCTACGAGCAGTACTTC.

The CDR3 protein is CASSESRTVFTGELFF. The CDR3 coding sequence is TGTGCCAGCAGTGAATCCCGGACAGTATTCACCGGGGAGCTGTTTTTT. The chain joins TRBV25-1 to TRBJ2-2, with D tentatively TRBD1 (6 bases). Trimming removed 1 base from V and 4 bases from J, with 13 bases in between. Germline V gene sequence: CDR1 MGHDK, CDR2 SYGVNS. The CDR3 consists of 16 residues.

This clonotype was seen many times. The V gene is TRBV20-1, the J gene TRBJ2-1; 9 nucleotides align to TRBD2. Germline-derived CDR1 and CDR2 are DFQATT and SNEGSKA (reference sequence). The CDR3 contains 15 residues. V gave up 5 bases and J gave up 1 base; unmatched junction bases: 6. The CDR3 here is CSARPSGGSYNEQFF. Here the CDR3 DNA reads TGCAGTGCTCGCCCCAGCGGGGGGTCCTACAATGAGCAGTTCTTC.

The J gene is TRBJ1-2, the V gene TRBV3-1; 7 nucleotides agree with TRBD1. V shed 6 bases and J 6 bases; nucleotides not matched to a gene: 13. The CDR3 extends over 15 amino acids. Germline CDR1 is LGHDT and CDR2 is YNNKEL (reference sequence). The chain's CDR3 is CASSTNPGQKNGYTF. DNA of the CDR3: TGTGCCAGCAGTACAAATCCGGGACAGAAAAATGGCTACACCTTC. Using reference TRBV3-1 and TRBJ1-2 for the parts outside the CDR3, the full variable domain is DTAVSQTPKYLVTQMGNDKSIKCEQNLGHDTMYWYKQDSKKFLKIMFSYNNKELIINETVPNRFSPKSPDKAHLNLHINSLELGDSAVYFCASSTNPGQKNGYTFGSGTRLTVV.

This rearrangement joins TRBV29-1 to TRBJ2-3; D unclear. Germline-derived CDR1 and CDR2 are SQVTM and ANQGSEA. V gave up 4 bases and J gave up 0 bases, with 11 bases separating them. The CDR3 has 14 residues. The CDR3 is CSVATVSSTDTQYF. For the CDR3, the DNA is TGCAGCGTTGCCACAGTCTCTAGCACAGATACGCAGTATTTT.

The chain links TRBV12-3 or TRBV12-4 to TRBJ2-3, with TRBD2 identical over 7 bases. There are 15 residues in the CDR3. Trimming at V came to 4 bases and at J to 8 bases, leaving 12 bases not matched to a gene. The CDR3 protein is CASSSGGPRAGTQYF. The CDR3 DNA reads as TGTGCCAGCAGTTCGGGGGGACCGAGGGCAGGTACGCAGTATTTT.

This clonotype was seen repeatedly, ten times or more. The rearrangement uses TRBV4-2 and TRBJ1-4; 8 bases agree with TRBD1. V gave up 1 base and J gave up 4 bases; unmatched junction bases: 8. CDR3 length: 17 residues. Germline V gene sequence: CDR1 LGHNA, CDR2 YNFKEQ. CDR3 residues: CASSQALTGDRNEKLFF. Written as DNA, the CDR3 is TGTGCCAGCAGCCAAGCCTTGACAGGGGACCGTAATGAAAAACTGTTTTTT.

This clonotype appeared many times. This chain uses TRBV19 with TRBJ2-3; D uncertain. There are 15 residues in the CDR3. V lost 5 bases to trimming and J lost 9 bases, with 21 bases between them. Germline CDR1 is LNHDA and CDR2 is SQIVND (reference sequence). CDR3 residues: CASSLSLSAAFTQYF. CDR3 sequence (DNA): TGTGCCAGTAGTCTGTCGTTATCGGCCGCCTTCACGCAGTATTTT.

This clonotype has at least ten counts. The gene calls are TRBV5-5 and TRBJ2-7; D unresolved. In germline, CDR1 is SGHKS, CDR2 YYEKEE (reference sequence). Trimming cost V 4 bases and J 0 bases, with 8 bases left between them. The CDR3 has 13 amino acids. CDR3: CASSIQSSYEQYF. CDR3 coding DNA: TGTGCCAGCAGCATACAGAGCTCCTACGAGCAGTACTTC. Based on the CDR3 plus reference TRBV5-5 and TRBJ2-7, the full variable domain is DAGVTQSPTHLIKTRGQQVTLRCSPISGHKSVSWYQQVLGQGPQFIFQYYEKEERGRGNFPDRFSARQFPNYSSELNVNALLLGDSALYLCASSIQSSYEQYFGPGTRLTVT.

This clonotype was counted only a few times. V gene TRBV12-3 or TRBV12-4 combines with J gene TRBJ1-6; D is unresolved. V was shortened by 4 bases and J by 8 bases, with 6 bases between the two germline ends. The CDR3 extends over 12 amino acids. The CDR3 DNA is TGTGCCAGCAGTTATCAAGATTCACCCCTCCACTTT. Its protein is CASSYQDSPLHF.

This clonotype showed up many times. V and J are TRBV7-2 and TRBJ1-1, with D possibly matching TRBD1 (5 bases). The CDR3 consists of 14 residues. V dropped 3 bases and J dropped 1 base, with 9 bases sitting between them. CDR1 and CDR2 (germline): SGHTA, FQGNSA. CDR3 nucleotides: TGTGCCAGCAGCTTGGGACGGTCGAACACTGAAGCTTTCTTT. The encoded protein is CASSLGRSNTEAFF.

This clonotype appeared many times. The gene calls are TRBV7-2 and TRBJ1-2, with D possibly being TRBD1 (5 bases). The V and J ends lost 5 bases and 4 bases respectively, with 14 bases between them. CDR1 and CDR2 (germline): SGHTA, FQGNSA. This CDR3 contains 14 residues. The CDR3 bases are TGTGCCAGCAGCACCGACGGGGGACTCTATGGCTACACCTTC. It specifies CASSTDGGLYGYTF.

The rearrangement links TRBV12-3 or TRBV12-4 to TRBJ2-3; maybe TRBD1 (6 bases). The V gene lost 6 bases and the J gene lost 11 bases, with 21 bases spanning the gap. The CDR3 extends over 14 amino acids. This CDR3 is CASSRQERADVQYF. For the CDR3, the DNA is TGTGCCAGCAGCAGACAGGAGAGAGCAGATGTGCAGTATTTT.

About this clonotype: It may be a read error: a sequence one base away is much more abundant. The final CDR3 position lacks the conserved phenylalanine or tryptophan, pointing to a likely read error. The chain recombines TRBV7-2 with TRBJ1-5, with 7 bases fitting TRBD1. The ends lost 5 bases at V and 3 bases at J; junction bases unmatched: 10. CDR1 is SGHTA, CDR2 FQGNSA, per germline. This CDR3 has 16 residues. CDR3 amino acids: CASSLITGATNQPQHL. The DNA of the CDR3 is TGTGCCAGCAGCCTAATAACAGGGGCTACCAATCAGCCCCAGCATTTG.

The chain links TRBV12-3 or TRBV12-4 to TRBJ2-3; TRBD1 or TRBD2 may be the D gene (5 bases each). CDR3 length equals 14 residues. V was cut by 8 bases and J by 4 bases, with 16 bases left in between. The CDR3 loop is CASGSGTSPDTQYF. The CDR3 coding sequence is TGTGCCAGCGGCTCCGGGACGAGCCCAGATACGCAGTATTTT.

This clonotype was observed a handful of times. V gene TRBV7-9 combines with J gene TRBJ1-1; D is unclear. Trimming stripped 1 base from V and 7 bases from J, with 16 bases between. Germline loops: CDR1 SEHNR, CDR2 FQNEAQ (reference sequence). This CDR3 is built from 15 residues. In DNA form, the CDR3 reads TGTGCCAGCAGCTTAGACTCCCGCCGAAGTGGTGAAGCTTTCTTT. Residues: CASSLDSRRSGEAFF.

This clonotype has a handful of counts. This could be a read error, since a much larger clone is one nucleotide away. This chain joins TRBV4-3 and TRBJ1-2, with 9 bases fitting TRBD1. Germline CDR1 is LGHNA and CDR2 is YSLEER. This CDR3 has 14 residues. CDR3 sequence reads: CASNQGRTGDGYTF. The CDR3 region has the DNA TGCGCCAGCAACCAAGGACGGACAGGGGATGGCTACACCTTC.

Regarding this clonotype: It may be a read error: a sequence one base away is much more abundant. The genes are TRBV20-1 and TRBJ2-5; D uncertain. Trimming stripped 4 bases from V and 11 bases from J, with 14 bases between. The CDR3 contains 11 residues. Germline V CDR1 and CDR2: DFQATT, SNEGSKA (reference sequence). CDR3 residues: CSAILVNEQYF. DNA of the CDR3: TGCAGTGCTATACTGGTTAATGAGCAGTACTTC.

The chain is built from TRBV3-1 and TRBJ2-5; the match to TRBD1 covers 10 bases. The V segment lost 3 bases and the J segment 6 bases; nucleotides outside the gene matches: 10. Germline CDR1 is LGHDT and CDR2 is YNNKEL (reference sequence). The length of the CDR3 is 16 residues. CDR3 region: CASSHAFRDRGKTQYF. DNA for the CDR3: TGTGCCAGCAGCCACGCTTTCCGGGACAGGGGAAAGACCCAGTACTTC.

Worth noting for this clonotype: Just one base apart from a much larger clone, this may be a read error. CDR3 nucleotide sequence: TGTGCCAGCAGTTACTCGACCGGCGGGCAGTTCTTC. Protein sequence: CASSYSTGGQFF. The rearrangement joins TRBV6-2 or TRBV6-3 to TRBJ2-1, with D unclear. The V gene lost 0 bases and the J gene lost 12 bases, with 9 bases spanning the gap. The CDR3 is made up of 12 amino acids. CDR1 and CDR2 (germline): MNHEY, SVGEGT.